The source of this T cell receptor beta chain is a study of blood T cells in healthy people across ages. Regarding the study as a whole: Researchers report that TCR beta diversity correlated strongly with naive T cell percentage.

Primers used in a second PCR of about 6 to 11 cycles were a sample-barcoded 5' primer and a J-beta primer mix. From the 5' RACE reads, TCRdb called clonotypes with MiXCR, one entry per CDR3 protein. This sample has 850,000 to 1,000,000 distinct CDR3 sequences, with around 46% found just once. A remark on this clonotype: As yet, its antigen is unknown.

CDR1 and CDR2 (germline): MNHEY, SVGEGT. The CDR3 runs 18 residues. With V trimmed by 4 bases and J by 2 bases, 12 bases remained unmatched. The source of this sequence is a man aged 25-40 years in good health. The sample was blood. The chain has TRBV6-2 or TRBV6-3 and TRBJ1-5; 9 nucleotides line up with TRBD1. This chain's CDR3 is CASSSSGTGLGGNQPQHF. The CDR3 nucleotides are TGTGCCAGCAGTTCGTCCGGGACAGGGTTAGGGGGCAATCAGCCCCAGCATTTT.